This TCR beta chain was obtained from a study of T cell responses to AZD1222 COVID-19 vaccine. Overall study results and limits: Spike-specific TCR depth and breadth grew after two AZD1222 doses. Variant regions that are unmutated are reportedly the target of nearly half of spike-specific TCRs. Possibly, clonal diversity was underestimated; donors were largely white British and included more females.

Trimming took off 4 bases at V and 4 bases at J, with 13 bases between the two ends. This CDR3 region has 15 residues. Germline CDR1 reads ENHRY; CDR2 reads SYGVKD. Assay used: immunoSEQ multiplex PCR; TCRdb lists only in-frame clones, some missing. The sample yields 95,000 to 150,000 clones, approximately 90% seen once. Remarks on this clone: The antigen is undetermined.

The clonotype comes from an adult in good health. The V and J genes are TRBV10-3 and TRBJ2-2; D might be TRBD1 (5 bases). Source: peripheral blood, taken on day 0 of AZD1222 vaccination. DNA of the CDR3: TGTGCCATCAGTGTCCGACAGTCTGGCACCGGGGAGCTGTTTTTT. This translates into CAISVRQSGTGELFF.